The next 2 T cell receptor beta chains were all read from a single sample in a study of T cell repertoires in cytomegalovirus infection. MiXCR was run by TCRdb on the reads, yielding one entry per CDR3 protein. Of around 440,000 distinct CDR3 sequences in the sample, about 11% were seen once. Source material: PBMCs. The receptors derive from a human donor in good health (CMV status not recorded). Some clones in this sample may be carry-over from other donors' samples.

This clonotype was counted ten times or more. V and J are TRBV7-2 and TRBJ1-2; 8 bases are a match to TRBD1. CDR1 and CDR2 (germline): SGHTA, FQGNSA. The ends lost 0 bases at V and 3 bases at J; junction bases unmatched: 0. CDR3 length equals 14 residues. The CDR3: CASSLAQGDYGYTF. For the CDR3, the DNA is TGTGCCAGCAGCTTAGCACAGGGGGACTATGGCTACACCTTC.

This clonotype was seen ten or more times. The CDR3 here is CASCPGQGNSPLHF. CDR3 DNA: TGTGCCAGTTGTCCGGGACAGGGAAATTCACCCCTCCACTTT. V is TRBV6-1 and J is TRBJ1-6; 9 nucleotides align to TRBD1. CDR1 is MNHNS and CDR2 is SASEGT in the germline V gene. This CDR3 has 14 amino acids. V shed 9 bases, J shed 7 bases, and the junction held 7 bases outside the gene matches.